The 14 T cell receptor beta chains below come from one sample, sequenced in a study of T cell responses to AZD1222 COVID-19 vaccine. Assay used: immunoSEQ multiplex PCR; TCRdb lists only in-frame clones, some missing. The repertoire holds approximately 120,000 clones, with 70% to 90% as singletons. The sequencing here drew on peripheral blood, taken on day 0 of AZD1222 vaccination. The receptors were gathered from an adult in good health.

The CDR3 here is CASRLVGGTPDYGYTF. As DNA, the CDR3 is TGTGCAAGTCGCTTAGTCGGGGGCACCCCCGACTATGGCTACACCTTC. This chain connects TRBV12-2 to TRBJ1-2. TRBV12-2 is assigned pseudogene status. The CDR3 runs 16 residues.

This chain's CDR3 is CSARVVDTQYF. The CDR3 region has the DNA TGCAGTGCTAGAGTCGTAGATACGCAGTATTTT. The chain combines TRBV20-1 with TRBJ2-3; D not certain. CDR1 is DFQATT, CDR2 SNEGSKA, per germline (reference sequence). The CDR3 totals 11 residues. With 1 base removed from V and 5 bases from J, the gap between germline ends came to 4 bases.

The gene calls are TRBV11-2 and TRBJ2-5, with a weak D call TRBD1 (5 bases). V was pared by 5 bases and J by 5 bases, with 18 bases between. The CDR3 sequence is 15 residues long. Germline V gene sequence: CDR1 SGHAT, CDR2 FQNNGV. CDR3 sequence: CASSLSGIDTETQYF. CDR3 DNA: TGTGCCAGCAGCCTCTCAGGGATAGATACGGAGACCCAGTACTTC.

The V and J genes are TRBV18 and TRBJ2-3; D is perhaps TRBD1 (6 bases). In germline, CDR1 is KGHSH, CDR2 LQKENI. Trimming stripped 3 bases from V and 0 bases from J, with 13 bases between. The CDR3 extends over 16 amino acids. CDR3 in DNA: TGTGCCAGCTCACCGCTTGGACAGACTAGCACAGATACGCAGTATTTT. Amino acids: CASSPLGQTSTDTQYF.

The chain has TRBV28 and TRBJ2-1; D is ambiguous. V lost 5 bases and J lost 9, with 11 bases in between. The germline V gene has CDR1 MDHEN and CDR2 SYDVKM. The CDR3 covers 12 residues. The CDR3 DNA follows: TGTGCCAGCAGTCCGTTAGCCGGTGAGCAGTTCTTC. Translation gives CASSPLAGEQFF.

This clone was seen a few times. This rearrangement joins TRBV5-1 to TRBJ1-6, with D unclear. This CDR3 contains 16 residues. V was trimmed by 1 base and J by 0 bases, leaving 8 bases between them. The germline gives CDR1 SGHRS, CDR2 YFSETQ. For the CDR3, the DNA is TGCGCCAGCAGCTTGAGGAAGAGCTCCTATAATTCACCCCTCCACTTT. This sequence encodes CASSLRKSSYNSPLHF.

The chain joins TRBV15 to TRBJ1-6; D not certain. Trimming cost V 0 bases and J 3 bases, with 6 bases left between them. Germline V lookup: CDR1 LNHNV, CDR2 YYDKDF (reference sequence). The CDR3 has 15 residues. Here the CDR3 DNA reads TGTGCCACCAGCAGAGATGTCGACTATAATTCACCCCTCCACTTT. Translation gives CATSRDVDYNSPLHF.

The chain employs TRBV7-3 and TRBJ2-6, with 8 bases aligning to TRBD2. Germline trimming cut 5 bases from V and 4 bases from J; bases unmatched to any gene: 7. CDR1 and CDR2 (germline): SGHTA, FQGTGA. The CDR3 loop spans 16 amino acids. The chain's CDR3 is CASSISGGAGANVLTF. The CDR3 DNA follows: TGTGCCAGCAGCATCAGCGGGGGTGCGGGGGCCAACGTCCTGACTTTC.

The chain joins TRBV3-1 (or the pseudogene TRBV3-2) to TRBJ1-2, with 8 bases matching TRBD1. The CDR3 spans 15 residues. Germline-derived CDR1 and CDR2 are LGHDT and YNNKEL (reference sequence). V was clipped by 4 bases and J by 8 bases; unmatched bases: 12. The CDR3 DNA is TGTGCCAGCAGCCTAATCGCTGGGACAGGTGGAGGCTACACCTTC. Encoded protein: CASSLIAGTGGGYTF.

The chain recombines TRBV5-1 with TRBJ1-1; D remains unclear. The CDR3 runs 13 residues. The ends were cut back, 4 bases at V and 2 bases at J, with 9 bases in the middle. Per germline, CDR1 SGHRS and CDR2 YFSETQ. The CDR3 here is CASSGQLNTEAFF. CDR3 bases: TGCGCCAGCAGCGGGCAGCTAAACACTGAAGCTTTCTTT.

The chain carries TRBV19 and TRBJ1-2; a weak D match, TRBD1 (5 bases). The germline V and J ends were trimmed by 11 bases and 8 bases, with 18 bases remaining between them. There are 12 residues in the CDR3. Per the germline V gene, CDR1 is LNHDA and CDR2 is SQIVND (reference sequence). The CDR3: CAGGTLLRGYTF. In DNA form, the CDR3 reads TGTGCCGGGGGGACTCTCCTGCGGGGCTACACCTTC.

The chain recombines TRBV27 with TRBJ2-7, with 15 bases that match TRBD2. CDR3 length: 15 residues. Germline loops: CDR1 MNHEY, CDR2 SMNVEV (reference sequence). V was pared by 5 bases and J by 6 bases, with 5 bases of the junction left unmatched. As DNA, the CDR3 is TGTGCCAGCAGTCCGGGACTAGCGGGAGGAGGCGAGCAGTACGTC. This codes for CASSPGLAGGGEQYV.

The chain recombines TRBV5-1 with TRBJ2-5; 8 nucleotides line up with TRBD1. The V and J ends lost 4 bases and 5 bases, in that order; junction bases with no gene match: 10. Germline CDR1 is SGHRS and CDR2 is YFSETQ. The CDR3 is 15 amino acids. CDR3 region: CASSSRGPDGETQYF. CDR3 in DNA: TGCGCCAGCAGCAGCAGGGGGCCGGATGGGGAGACCCAGTACTTC.

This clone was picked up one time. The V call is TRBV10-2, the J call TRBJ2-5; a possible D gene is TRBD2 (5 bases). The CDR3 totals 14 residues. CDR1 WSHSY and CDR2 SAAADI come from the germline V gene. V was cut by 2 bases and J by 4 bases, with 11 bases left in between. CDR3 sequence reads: CASSEGLTIETQYF. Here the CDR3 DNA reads TGCGCCAGCAGTGAGGGACTTACCATAGAGACCCAGTACTTC.